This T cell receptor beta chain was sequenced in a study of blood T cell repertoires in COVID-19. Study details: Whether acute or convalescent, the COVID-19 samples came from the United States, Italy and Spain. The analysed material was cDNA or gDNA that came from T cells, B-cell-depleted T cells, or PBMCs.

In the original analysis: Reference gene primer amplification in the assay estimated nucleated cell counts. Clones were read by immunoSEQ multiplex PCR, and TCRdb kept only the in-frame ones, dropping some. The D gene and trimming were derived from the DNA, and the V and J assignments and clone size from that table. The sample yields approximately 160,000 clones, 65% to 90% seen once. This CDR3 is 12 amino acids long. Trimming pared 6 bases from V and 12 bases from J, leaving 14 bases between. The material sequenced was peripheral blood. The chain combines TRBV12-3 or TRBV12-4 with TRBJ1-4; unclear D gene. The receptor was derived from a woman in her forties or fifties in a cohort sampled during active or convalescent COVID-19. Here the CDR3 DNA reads TGTGCCAGCAGCCACCAGGATAAGGAACTGTTTTTT. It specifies CASSHQDKELFF.